The 3 T cell receptor beta chains listed next were all sequenced from one sample in a study of Graves' ophthalmopathy and Graves' hyperthyroidism. Investigators amplified TCR beta CDR3 regions from RNA transcripts. HTBI primers were used in a first-round RT-PCR, which preceded a second-round multiplex PCR. Using its own MiXCR run on the multiplex PCR reads, TCRdb lists one record per CDR3 protein. Of approximately 1.2 million distinct CDR3 sequences in the sample, about 40% were seen once. Specimen: peripheral blood or thyroid tissue (not recorded which). The receptors originated from an adult man with Graves' hyperthyroidism.

The V call is TRBV14, the J call TRBJ1-1; D uncertain. V was clipped by 5 bases and J by 3 bases, with 25 bases between them. This CDR3 contains 18 residues. Germline CDR1 and CDR2: SGHDN and FVKESK. Here the CDR3 DNA reads TGTGCCAGCAGCAATTCGCCCGGAGTGAGGGCGTACTACACTGAAGCTTTCTTT. This encodes CASSNSPGVRAYYTEAFF. Based on the CDR3 plus reference TRBV14 and TRBJ1-1, the full variable domain is EAGVTQFPSHSVIEKGQTVTLRCDPISGHDNLYWYRRVMGKEIKFLLHFVKESKQDESGMPNNRFLAERTGGTYSTLKVQPAELEDSGVYFCASSNSPGVRAYYTEAFFGQGTRLTVV.

This clonotype was detected only a few times. This sequence joins TRBV7-2 and TRBJ1-2; no firm D call. CDR3 length equals 17 residues. V lost 6 bases and J lost 0, with 20 bases in between. Germline V CDR1 and CDR2: SGHTA, FQGNSA. The CDR3 sequence: CASRTNTANRPNYGYTF. DNA of the CDR3: TGTGCCAGCAGAACAAACACCGCCAATCGGCCTAACTATGGCTACACCTTC.

The chain joins TRBV12-3 or TRBV12-4 to TRBJ2-7, with 7 bases matching TRBD1. This CDR3 is 13 amino acids long. The ends lost 6 bases at V and 6 bases at J; junction bases unmatched: 8. This CDR3 reads CASRRQGSSEQYF. CDR3 nucleotides: TGTGCCAGCAGAAGACAGGGTAGTTCCGAGCAGTACTTC.